This T cell receptor beta chain was observed in a study of CD8+ T cells in alopecia areata. The germline gives CDR1 MNHNY, CDR2 SVGAGI (reference sequence). The CDR3 runs to 14 residues. With 4 bases removed from V and 8 bases from J, the gap between germline ends came to 14 bases. PBMCs were stained for CD3, CD4 and CD8, and CD4+ and CD8+ T cells were sorted. Comments on this clone: Its target is not known.

The authors extracted RNA and reverse transcribed it into cDNA as the sequencing template. TCRdb's table, derived via immunoSEQ multiplex PCR, lists solely in-frame clones and lacks some. The sample holds roughly 150,000 clones; 55% are singletons and the top ten take about 4.5%. Study results and caveats: Elevated clonality characterized lesional scalp relative to normal scalp, particularly in alopecia totalis/universalis.

This receptor was taken from a human donor in good health. The gene calls are TRBV6-6 and TRBJ1-4; no reliable D call. The sequencing sample was made of CD4+ T cells sorted from blood. The CDR3 region is CASSFDLLGEKLFF. The CDR3 bases are TGTGCCAGCAGTTTCGACCTGCTTGGGGAAAAACTGTTTTTT.